These T cell receptor beta chains were read from a single sample in a study of cytomegalovirus exposure and HLA in healthy donors. This table comes from immunoSEQ multiplex PCR, and its TCRdb copy is limited to in-frame clones, with some not included. The sample includes around 100,000 clones, under 80% of them seen just once. The sample taken for sequencing was PBMCs. The source of these receptors is a woman under 30 in good health and CMV-seropositive. Both conserved end residues are part of each CDR3. A D gene is named only where the DNA matches it firmly. Clone size, where shown, is once, few, many, or a class for clones that have expanded.

NA,NA,TRBV6-1,TRBJ1-1,TGTGCCAGCAGTGAGAATGGGGCGGGGAGGACTGAAGCTTTCTTT,CASSENGAGRTEAFF
NA,NA,TRBV6-5,TRBJ1-2,TGTGCCAGCAGTCCGCCGGATGGGGGGTTGAATGGCTACACCTTC,CASSPPDGGLNGYTF
NA,NA,TRBV2,TRBJ1-4,TGTGCCAGCCAAAGTAGCGCAACTAATGAAAAACTGTTTTTT,CASQSSATNEKLFF
NA,NA,TRBV18,TRBJ2-3,TGTGCCAGCTCACCAACTAGGAATACAGATACGCAGTATTTT,CASSPTRNTDTQYF
NA,NA,TRBV7-3,TRBJ1-1,TGTGCCAGCAGCACCCCACGCAGGGGCAGCAACACTGAAGCTTTCTTT,CASSTPRRGSNTEAFF
NA,NA,TRBV6-6,TRBJ1-2,TGTGCCAGCAGTACCGGCCCTGGGCGAGGCTACACCTTC,CASSTGPGRGYTF
few,TRBD1,TRBV19,TRBJ1-4,TGTGCCAGGTTTGTAGACAGGGGGCGCGAAAAACTGTTTTTT,CARFVDRGREKLFF
NA,NA,TRBV5-1,TRBJ2-5,TGCGCCAGCAGCCTAGACAGGGCGGGAGGAGAGACCCAGTACTTC,CASSLDRAGGETQYF
NA,NA,TRBV6-5,TRBJ1-2,TGTGCCAGCAGTCAATTCGGACAGACTGGCTACACCTTC,CASSQFGQTGYTF
NA,TRBD1,TRBV9,TRBJ2-4,TGTGCCAGCAGCAGGACCGGGACAGGCGCAAACATTCAGTACTTC,CASSRTGTGANIQYF
NA,NA,TRBV27,TRBJ2-2,TGTGCCAGCAGACTAGGGCACCAGAAGAACACCGGGGAGCTGTTTTTT,CASRLGHQKNTGELFF
NA,NA,TRBV7-9,TRBJ1-2,TGTGCCAGCAGTTTCGACTGGGAGAATGGCTACACCTTC,CASSFDWENGYTF
few,NA,TRBV7-2,TRBJ2-5,TGTGCCAGCAGCAACCGCGGCAGGGTCGAAGAGACCCAGTACTTC,CASSNRGRVEETQYF
few,NA,TRBV7-2,TRBJ1-2,TGTGCCAGCAGAACACAACAGGCCTCCTATGGCTACACCTTC,CASRTQQASYGYTF
NA,TRBD1,TRBV10-3,TRBJ2-6,TGTGCCATCAGTCAACCTAAGGGGGCCATCTCTGGGGCCAACGTCCTGACTTTC,CAISQPKGAISGANVLTF
NA,TRBD1,TRBV7-9,TRBJ1-2,TGTGCCAGCAGCTTAGAGGGGACAGGTGGCTACACCTTC,CASSLEGTGGYTF
NA,NA,TRBV7-9,TRBJ1-2,TGTGCCAGCAGCTTAGGTTCAGGAATGGGTAACTATGGCTACACCTTC,CASSLGSGMGNYGYTF
NA,NA,TRBV6-1,TRBJ1-2,TGTGCCAGCAGTGAATCGAGCGGAATTGGCTACACCTTC,CASSESSGIGYTF
NA,NA,TRBV5-6,TRBJ1-2,TGTGCCAGCAGTAGTGGTCCGTACGGGGAGGGCTACACCTTC,CASSSGPYGEGYTF
NA,TRBD2,TRBV2,TRBJ2-7,TGTGCCAGCAGTGTGGGGACTAGCGGGGACTCCTACGAGCAGTACTTC,CASSVGTSGDSYEQYF
NA,TRBD2,TRBV27,TRBJ2-3,TGTGCCAGCAGCAAGCGGGAGGGGTTCACAGATACGCAGTATTTT,CASSKREGFTDTQYF
NA,TRBD1,TRBV7-8,TRBJ2-7,TGTGCCAGCAGCCCCACTTACGGGACAGGGGACGAGCAGTACTTC,CASSPTYGTGDEQYF
NA,TRBD1,TRBV28,TRBJ2-3,TGTGCCAGCAGTTTCGACAGGGCAGGTACGCAGTATTTT,CASSFDRAGTQYF
NA,NA,TRBV18,TRBJ1-6,TGTGCCAGCTCACCACCGGCTGGGATCGGGGATTCACCCCTCCACTTT,CASSPPAGIGDSPLHF
once,NA,TRBV10-3,TRBJ2-7,TGTGCCATCAGTGAGTCGGGGGCAGGGACCTACGAGCAGTACTTC,CAISESGAGTYEQYF
NA,NA,TRBV10-2,TRBJ1-2,TGCGCCAGCAGTGAGTCGATAGAGGGAGTCTATGGCTACACCTTC,CASSESIEGVYGYTF
once,NA,TRBV9,TRBJ1-3,TGTGCCAGCAGCGTAGGGAGAACTCAGTTGGGAAACACCATATATTTT,CASSVGRTQLGNTIYF
NA,NA,TRBV2,TRBJ1-1,TGTGCCAGCAGTGGAGGGGACAAGGTGAACACTGAAGCTTTCTTT,CASSGGDKVNTEAFF
NA,TRBD1,TRBV7-9,TRBJ2-7,TGTGCCAGCAGCTCCCCGGCACAGGGGGCGAAACAGTACTTC,CASSSPAQGAKQYF
NA,NA,TRBV30,TRBJ2-1,TGTGCCTGGAGTCTGATGGCCAGCTCCTACAATGAGCAGTTCTTC,CAWSLMASSYNEQFF
NA,TRBD2,TRBV10-3,TRBJ2-1,TGTGCCACGACGACTAGCGGGGGCTACGTAGTGGACAATGAGCAGTTCTTC,CATTTSGGYVVDNEQFF
once,NA,TRBV5-1,TRBJ2-1,TGCGCCAGCAGCCCCGGACTTCGATGGTCAAATGAGCAGTTCTTC,CASSPGLRWSNEQFF
NA,NA,TRBV2,TRBJ1-2,TGTGCCAGCAGGAGGGTTGGCTACACCTTC,CASRRVGYTF
NA,NA,TRBV5-1,TRBJ2-1,TGCGCCAGCCACCCAGGCCTAGCAGGCAATGAGCAGTTCTTC,CASHPGLAGNEQFF
large,TRBD1,TRBV27,TRBJ2-1,TGTGCCAGCAGCCCGACAGGGGGTAGTCCCTCGCCCTACAATGAGCAGTTCTTC,CASSPTGGSPSPYNEQFF
NA,NA,TRBV11-2,TRBJ2-7,TGTGCCAGCAGCGTATTCAACAACCAGGGAAGATCCTACGAGCAGTACTTC,CASSVFNNQGRSYEQYF
NA,NA,TRBV11-2,TRBJ2-1,TGTGCCAGCAGCTTTGGCGGGGCCGGGCAGTTCTTC,CASSFGGAGQFF
NA,NA,TRBV7-2,TRBJ2-3,TGTGCCAGCAGCTCCCCTTTCGATACGCAGTATTTT,CASSSPFDTQYF
NA,NA,TRBV21-1,TRBJ2-5,TGTGCCAGCAGCAAAGAGCAGCCGAGCGGGGAGACCCAGTACTTC,CASSKEQPSGETQYF
NA,NA,TRBV29-1,TRBJ1-2,TGCAGCGTCGCGGGACCTGGCTACACCTTC,CSVAGPGYTF
NA,TRBD1,TRBV6-1,TRBJ1-2,TGTGCCAGCAGCGGGACAGGGGGTGATCTTGGCTACACCTTC,CASSGTGGDLGYTF
NA,TRBD2,TRBV25-1,TRBJ2-2,TGTGCCAGCAGTGCACAACTAGCGGGAGACACCGGGGAGCTGTTTTTT,CASSAQLAGDTGELFF
NA,NA,TRBV28,TRBJ2-5,TGTGCCAGCAGTTTAGCGGGGCGAGAGACCCAGTACTTC,CASSLAGRETQYF
few,TRBD2,TRBV18,TRBJ2-7,TGTGCCAGCTCACTCCTTCCGGGACTACCAAATTCCTACGAGCAGTACTTC,CASSLLPGLPNSYEQYF
few,TRBD1,TRBV30,TRBJ1-1,TGTGCCTGGAGTGTACAAGACAGGGGGGACACTGAAGCTTTCTTT,CAWSVQDRGDTEAFF
NA,NA,TRBV9,TRBJ1-5,TGTGCCAGCATCCAGAGTAGGACAGAGATAAGCAATCAGCCCCAGCATTTT,CASIQSRTEISNQPQHF
once,TRBD1,TRBV12-5,TRBJ1-5,TGTGCTAGTGGTGACAGGGAGAGGGGTGGTAGCAATCAGCCCCAGCATTTT,CASGDRERGGSNQPQHF
NA,NA,TRBV7-8,TRBJ2-7,TGTGCCAGCAGCTTAGCTGAGTACTACGAGCAGTACTTC,CASSLAEYYEQYF
NA,NA,TRBV5-1,TRBJ1-1,TGCGCCAGCAGCTTGGTGGGGGGTCAAATCACTGAAGCTTTCTTT,CASSLVGGQITEAFF
once,TRBD2,TRBV18,TRBJ2-6,TGTGCCAGCTCACCTTTTGTATCCGTAGCGGGGGCTCTCTCTGGGGCCAACGTCCTGACTTTC,CASSPFVSVAGALSGANVLTF
NA,NA,TRBV7-2,TRBJ2-7,TGTGCCAGCAGCTACCAGGGTTACGAGCAGTACTTC,CASSYQGYEQYF
NA,TRBD1,TRBV28,TRBJ2-7,TGTGCCAGCAGTCAACAGGGGGACGAGCAGTACTTC,CASSQQGDEQYF
few,TRBD1,TRBV14,TRBJ1-4,TGTGCCAGCAGCCAGCGTATCAGGGGGGAAAAACTGTTTTTT,CASSQRIRGEKLFF
NA,TRBD1,TRBV30,TRBJ1-2,TGTGCCTGGAGGTCGGACAGGGCATTCGATGGCTACACCTTC,CAWRSDRAFDGYTF
once,NA,TRBV6-5,TRBJ1-2,TGTGCCAGCACCCAAGTGGGGGGATATGGCTACACCTTC,CASTQVGGYGYTF
few,NA,TRBV6-5,TRBJ2-3,TGTGCCAGCAGTTATTTCGACAGTCACACAGATACGCAGTATTTT,CASSYFDSHTDTQYF
few,NA,TRBV19,TRBJ1-2,TGTGCCACCAGGGAAGCTAACTATGGCTACACCTTC,CATREANYGYTF
NA,TRBD1,TRBV4-1,TRBJ2-7,TGCGCCAGCAGCCCACAGGGGACCTACGAGCAGTACTTC,CASSPQGTYEQYF